The rows below give T cell receptor beta chains drawn from one sample of a study of T cells in Graves' hyperthyroidism and ophthalmopathy. TCRdb re-called the multiplex PCR reads with MiXCR, one entry per CDR3 protein. The sample records 300,000 to 350,000 distinct CDR3 sequences, around 16% being singletons. What was sequenced was blood. These receptors were taken from a man younger than 40 with Graves' hyperthyroidism. Each CDR3 is given with its conserved first and last residue. D genes are given only for firm matches. Size is stated for part of the rows, as once, few or many counts, or as a class when the clone is expanded.

v_call: TRBV5-1; j_call: TRBJ2-1; clone_size: many; d_call: .; cdr3_nt: TGCGCCAGCAGCTTGGATTCCGGCTCCTACAATGAGCAGTTCTTC; cdr3_aa: CASSLDSGSYNEQFF
v_call: TRBV4-1; j_call: TRBJ1-4; clone_size: few; d_call: TRBD1; cdr3_nt: TGCGCCAGCAGCCAAGATCAGGGGGCGCATGAAAAACTGTTTTTT; cdr3_aa: CASSQDQGAHEKLFF
v_call: TRBV4-1; j_call: TRBJ1-2; clone_size: few; d_call: .; cdr3_nt: TGCGCCAGCAGACCCCCTCGTAACCGCCTGGGGGGTGGCTACACCTTC; cdr3_aa: CASRPPRNRLGGGYTF
v_call: TRBV3-1; j_call: TRBJ2-1; clone_size: few; d_call: .; cdr3_nt: TGTGCCAGCAGCCAACCCCGGAGTATTGATAATGAGCAGTTCTTC; cdr3_aa: CASSQPRSIDNEQFF
v_call: TRBV5-1; j_call: TRBJ2-1; clone_size: .; d_call: .; cdr3_nt: TGCGCCAGCAGCTCCTCGGGAACCTACAATGAGCAGTTCTTC; cdr3_aa: CASSSSGTYNEQFF
v_call: TRBV5-1; j_call: TRBJ2-5; clone_size: few; d_call: .; cdr3_nt: TGCGCCAGCACCCTTGATCTTGGGGTGGAGACCCAGTACTTC; cdr3_aa: CASTLDLGVETQYF
v_call: TRBV29-1; j_call: TRBJ2-7; clone_size: few; d_call: .; cdr3_nt: TGCAGCGTTGTAGCGAATCAGTGGGAGCAGTACTTC; cdr3_aa: CSVVANQWEQYF
v_call: TRBV20-1; j_call: TRBJ1-5; clone_size: many; d_call: .; cdr3_nt: TGCAGTGCGGGAGGGAAGGGCAATCAGCCCCAGCATTTT; cdr3_aa: CSAGGKGNQPQHF
v_call: TRBV6-1; j_call: TRBJ2-5; clone_size: many; d_call: .; cdr3_nt: TGTGCCAGCAGTCCCCACCCGGGGGAAGAGACCCAGTACTTC; cdr3_aa: CASSPHPGEETQYF
v_call: TRBV3-1; j_call: TRBJ2-1; clone_size: many; d_call: TRBD2; cdr3_nt: TGTGCCAGCAGACCCTCGGGAGGAGGGTACAATGAGCAGTTCTTC; cdr3_aa: CASRPSGGGYNEQFF
v_call: TRBV2; j_call: TRBJ1-2; clone_size: many; d_call: .; cdr3_nt: TGTGCCAGCGAAGGGGACGGCTACACCTTC; cdr3_aa: CASEGDGYTF
v_call: TRBV11-2; j_call: TRBJ2-3; clone_size: many; d_call: TRBD2; cdr3_nt: TGTGCCAGCAGCTGGGGAGCGGGAGGGCCGGAAACAGATACGCAGTATTTT; cdr3_aa: CASSWGAGGPETDTQYF
v_call: TRBV5-6; j_call: TRBJ2-1; clone_size: few; d_call: TRBD2; cdr3_nt: TGTGCCAGCAGCTTGGAGGGACTAGCTTCGAATGAGCAGTTCTTC; cdr3_aa: CASSLEGLASNEQFF
v_call: TRBV11-1; j_call: TRBJ2-7; clone_size: many; d_call: .; cdr3_nt: TGTGCCAGCAGCTCCGACAACTACTACGAGCAGTACTTC; cdr3_aa: CASSSDNYYEQYF
v_call: TRBV5-1; j_call: TRBJ2-7; clone_size: .; d_call: .; cdr3_nt: TGCGCCAGCAGCTTGGAGGATCTGAGGGAGCAGTACTTC; cdr3_aa: CASSLEDLREQYF
v_call: TRBV6-1; j_call: TRBJ2-5; clone_size: few; d_call: .; cdr3_nt: TGTGCCAGCAACCGGGCCACAAGTTACAGCGAGAGCGGACGAGAGACCCAGTACTTC; cdr3_aa: CASNRATSYSESGRETQYF